This TCR beta chain derives from a study of cytomegalovirus exposure and HLA in healthy donors. Whole-study results and caveats: The study reported that TCR beta sequences accurately predicted HLA-A and HLA-B alleles in most subjects. As immune exposure information, only CMV serostatus was available.

This clone has just one count. What it binds is not known. The PCR made use of 60 Vbeta and 13 Jbeta primers. TCRdb's copy holds only in-frame clones and misses some; the assay was immunoSEQ multiplex PCR. The table shows some 200,000 clones, with around 80% occurring only once. Trimming left V 6 bases short and J 4 bases short, with 9 bases between. The germline V gene has CDR1 MNHEY and CDR2 SMNVEV (reference sequence). The length of the CDR3 is 12 residues. The chain recombines TRBV27 with TRBJ1-2; possibly TRBD1 for D (5 bases). The source material was PBMCs. The origin of this receptor is a man between 40 and 49 years old in good health and CMV-seropositive. The CDR3 nucleotides read TGTGCCAGCAGAGACAGTCTCTATGGCTACACCTTC. This gives the protein CASRDSLYGYTF.